These T cell receptor beta chains were read from a single sample in a study of T cell repertoires in cytomegalovirus infection. These receptors' antigens are unknown. One entry per CDR3 protein, called by TCRdb with MiXCR from the reads. There are a few hundred thousand distinct CDR3 sequences in the sample; 40% occur only once, and 48% lies in the top ten. The specimen comprised cultured PBMCs, sampled from culture after CMV antigen stimulation. The receptors originated from a human donor in good health (CMV status not recorded). Some clones in this sample may be carry-over from other donors' samples. Both conserved end residues are part of each CDR3. The D gene is left open where the match is weak. The size of a clone is reported for some rows only, either as once, few or many, or as a class for expanded clones.

cdr3_aa cdr3_nt clone_size cdr3_length j_call v_call d_call
CASSEIGLEWRQYF TGTGCCAGCAGTGAGATAGGACTGGAATGGAGACAGTACTTC . 14 TRBJ2-7 TRBV2 .
CASSPSPRGPYNEQFF TGTGCCAGCAGCCCAAGCCCTAGAGGGCCTTACAATGAGCAGTTCTTC . 16 TRBJ2-1 TRBV7-6 .
CATGLSQETQYF TGTGCCACCGGGTTGAGCCAAGAGACCCAGTACTTC once 12 TRBJ2-5 TRBV12-3/TRBV12-4 .
CASSLRLTYEQYF TGTGCCAGCAGCTTAAGACTTACCTACGAGCAGTACTTC . 13 TRBJ2-7 TRBV7-2 .
CASSLVGSGSGTDTQYF TGTGCCAGCAGCTTAGTTGGTAGCGGGAGCGGCACAGATACGCAGTATTTT few 17 TRBJ2-3 TRBV7-9 TRBD2
CASNPIGTGDGYTF TGCGCCAGCAACCCAATTGGGACAGGGGACGGCTACACCTTC . 14 TRBJ1-2 TRBV4-1 TRBD1
CASSTDSPLAWSYEQYF TGTGCCAGCAGTACGGATTCGCCTCTAGCGTGGTCCTACGAGCAGTACTTC . 17 TRBJ2-7 TRBV2 .
CASSERLAACEQFF TGTGCCAGCAGCGAGAGACTAGCGGCCTGTGAGCAGTTCTTC . 14 TRBJ2-1 TRBV7-2 TRBD2
CATHPGGGPLHF TGTGCCACCCACCCCGGAGGGGGCCCCCTCCACTTT . 12 TRBJ1-6 TRBV6-8 TRBD1
CASNNLASTYEQYF TGTGCCAGCAACAACCTCGCTAGCACCTACGAGCAGTACTTC . 14 TRBJ2-7 TRBV11-2 .
CASSFEDTEAFF TGTGCCAGCAGCTTTGAGGACACTGAAGCTTTCTTT . 12 TRBJ1-1 TRBV7-6 .